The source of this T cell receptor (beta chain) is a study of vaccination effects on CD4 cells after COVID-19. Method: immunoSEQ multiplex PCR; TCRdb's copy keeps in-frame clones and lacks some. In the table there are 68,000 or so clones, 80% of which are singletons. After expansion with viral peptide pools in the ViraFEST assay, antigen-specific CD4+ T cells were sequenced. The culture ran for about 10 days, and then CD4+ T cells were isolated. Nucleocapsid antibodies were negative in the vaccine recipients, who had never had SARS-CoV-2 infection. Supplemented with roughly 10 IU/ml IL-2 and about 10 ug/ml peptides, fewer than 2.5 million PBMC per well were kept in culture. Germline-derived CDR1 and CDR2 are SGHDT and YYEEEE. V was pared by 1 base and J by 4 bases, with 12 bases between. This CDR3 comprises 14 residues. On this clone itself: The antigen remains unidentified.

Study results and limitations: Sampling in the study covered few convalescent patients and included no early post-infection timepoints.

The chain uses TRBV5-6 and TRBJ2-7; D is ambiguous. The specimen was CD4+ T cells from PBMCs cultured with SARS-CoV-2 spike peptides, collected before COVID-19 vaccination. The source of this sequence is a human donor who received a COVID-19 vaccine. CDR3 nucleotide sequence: TGTGCCAGCAGCTTGAGTTCTCTCTCGTACGAGCAGTACGTC. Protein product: CASSLSSLSYEQYV.